The 32 T cell receptor beta chains listed next were all sequenced from one sample in a study of blood T cell repertoires in COVID-19. Clones were read by immunoSEQ multiplex PCR, and TCRdb kept only the in-frame ones, dropping some. Among over 200,000 clones listed, roughly 86% were seen once. Sequenced input: peripheral blood. Receptors were obtained from a woman aged 60 to 75 with acute or convalescent COVID-19.

V is TRBV20-1 and J is TRBJ2-2; 7 bases are shared with TRBD1. J lost 10 bases, V lost 6 bases, and 5 bases had no gene match. This CDR3 comprises 11 residues. Germline V gene data show CDR1 as DFQATT and CDR2 as SNEGSKA (reference sequence). CDR3 residues: CSAPGTEELFF. CDR3 bases: TGCAGTGCCCCGGGGACAGAGGAGCTGTTTTTT.

This chain links TRBV9 with TRBJ1-3, with TRBD1 as a possible D gene (5 bases). The germline V gene has CDR1 SGDLS and CDR2 YYNGEE. The length of the CDR3 is 16 residues. V lost 1 base, J lost 0 bases, and 11 bases lay in between. The CDR3: CASSVQGSASGNTIYF. The CDR3 DNA follows: TGTGCCAGCAGCGTACAGGGTTCGGCCTCTGGAAACACCATATATTTT.

The rearrangement joins TRBV21-1 to TRBJ2-4; the D call of TRBD1 is as the table states it, not checked on the DNA. TRBV21-1 is an annotated pseudogene. The CDR3 has 12 amino acids. CDR3 protein: CASSRDRAFGYF. CDR3 sequence (DNA): TGTGCCAGCAGCAGGGACAGGGCATTCGGGTACTTC.

The rearrangement links TRBV5-1 to TRBJ1-2; D is undetermined. Germline V CDR1 and CDR2: SGHRS, YFSETQ. V lost 1 base and J lost 1, with 8 bases in between. The CDR3 runs to 14 residues. CDR3 in DNA: TGCGCCAGCAGCTTGTTACAGAGTAACTATGGCTACACCTTC. Protein product: CASSLLQSNYGYTF.

The chain is built from TRBV11-2 and TRBJ2-7; D possibly corresponds to TRBD2 (5 bases). The CDR3 has 14 amino acids. Germline V gene lookup returns CDR1 SGHAT and CDR2 FQNNGV. Trimming left V 5 bases short and J 4 bases short, with 15 bases between. The CDR3 DNA sequence: TGTGCCAGCAGCCCAGCGGTCCTTACGTACGAGCAGTACTTC. This sequence encodes CASSPAVLTYEQYF. Full variable domain (missing parts from reference TRBV11-2 and TRBJ2-7): EAGVAQSPRYKIIEKRQSVAFWCNPISGHATLYWYQQILGQGPKLLIQFQNNGVVDDSQLPKDRFSAERLKGVDSTLKIQPAKLEDSAVYLCASSPAVLTYEQYFGPGTRLTVT.

This clone has just one count. The CDR3 DNA sequence: TGTGCCAGCAGGGGACAGAGGAACACCGGGGAGCTGTTTTTT. This translates into CASRGQRNTGELFF. J is TRBJ2-2 and V is TRBV6-5, with 7 bases matching TRBD1. The V gene end was trimmed by 6 bases and the J gene end by 1 base; junction bases not matched to a gene: 2. Germline CDR1 and CDR2: MNHEY and SVGAGI. The CDR3 is 14 amino acids.

With regard to this clone: Sequence at one end of the junction differs from germline and may be a read error. V gene TRBV7-7 combines with J gene TRBJ2-5; D possibly corresponds to TRBD2 (7 bases). Per the germline V gene, CDR1 is SSHAT and CDR2 is FNYEAQ (reference sequence). This CDR3 has 13 amino acids. The CDR3 reads CASSLGGGETQYF. The CDR3 coding sequence is TGTGCTAGCAGCTTAGGGGGGGGAGAGACCCAGTACTTC. The variable domain in full, with the rest retrieved from reference TRBV7-7 and TRBJ2-5, is GAGVSQSPRYKVTKRGQDVTLRCDPISSHATLYWYQQALGQGPEFLTYFNYEAQPDKSGLPSDRFSAERPEGSISTLTIQRTEQRDSAMYRCASSLGGGETQYFGPGTRLLVL.

The chain couples TRBV11-3 to TRBJ2-1, with TRBD2 matching 13 bases. J gave up 10 bases and V 3 bases, and 9 bases lay outside the gene matches. In germline, CDR1 is SGHNT, CDR2 YENEEA. This CDR3 has 16 residues. The chain's CDR3 is CASSFGTSGVGREQFF. In nucleotides, the CDR3 is TGTGCCAGCAGCTTTGGGACTAGCGGGGTGGGGAGGGAGCAGTTCTTC. The whole variable domain, filled in from reference TRBV11-3 and TRBJ2-1, reads EAGVVQSPRYKIIEKKQPVAFWCNPISGHNTLYWYLQNLGQGPELLIRYENEEAVDDSQLPKDRFSAERLKGVDSTLKIQPAELGDSAVYLCASSFGTSGVGREQFFGPGTRLTVL.

The chain couples TRBV15 to TRBJ2-1; 11 bases line up with TRBD2. V gave up 1 base and J gave up 8 bases; unmatched junction bases: 7. Germline V CDR1 and CDR2: LNHNV, YYDKDF (reference sequence). The CDR3 is made up of 16 amino acids. CDR3 DNA sequence: TGTGCCACCAGCAGAGTATATAGCGGGAGGGAGGATGAGCAGTTCTTC. Protein product: CATSRVYSGREDEQFF.

This rearrangement joins TRBV14 to TRBJ1-2; TRBD1 agrees at 7 bases. CDR3 length equals 15 residues. From germline, CDR1 is SGHDN and CDR2 FVKESK. The junction had 2 bases not matched to a gene; V was cut back by 1 base and J by 0 bases. The CDR3 loop is CASSQGQGTNYGYTF. The DNA of the CDR3 is TGTGCCAGCAGCCAAGGACAGGGAACTAACTATGGCTACACCTTC.

The rearrangement links TRBV2 to TRBJ1-5; possibly TRBD1 for D (6 bases). The V end was cut by 4 bases, the J end by 2 bases, with 12 bases between. The CDR3 is 15 residues long. From germline, CDR1 is SNHLY and CDR2 FYNNEI. The CDR3 DNA is TGTGCCAGCAGTGCTGAACAGGGCCGCAATCAGCCCCAGCATTTT. It is translated as CASSAEQGRNQPQHF.

The V gene is TRBV5-4, the J gene TRBJ2-5; 15 positions match TRBD2. The CDR3 is made up of 17 amino acids. Germline V gives CDR1 SGHNT, CDR2 YYREEE (reference sequence). V trimming: 5 bases; J trimming: 5 bases; junction bases outside the gene matches: 10. Written as DNA, the CDR3 is TGTGCCAGCAGGTCCGGGACTAGCGGGAGGTCGGGGGAGACCCAGTACTTC. Translating gives CASRSGTSGRSGETQYF.

The chain has TRBV18 and TRBJ2-6; D not resolved. The CDR3 has 14 residues. Germline lookup yields CDR1 KGHSH and CDR2 LQKENI. V was clipped by 3 bases and J by 3 bases, with 6 bases between them. For the CDR3, the DNA is TGTGCCAGCTCACCGAGGTTTGGGGCCAACGTCCTGACTTTC. As protein: CASSPRFGANVLTF.

The J gene is TRBJ2-1, the V gene TRBV4-2; the match to TRBD1 covers 11 bases. V was pared by 0 bases and J by 4 bases, with 8 bases of the junction left unmatched. CDR1 is LGHNA and CDR2 is YNFKEQ in the germline V gene. The CDR3 runs 18 residues. The CDR3 DNA follows: TGTGCCAGCAGCCAAGAGTCCCCCGGACAGGGGGCATACAATGAGCAGTTCTTC. Encoded protein: CASSQESPGQGAYNEQFF.

The V and J genes are TRBV9 and TRBJ2-2; 7 positions agree with TRBD1. J lost 4 bases, V lost 4 bases, and 4 bases had no gene match. CDR3 length: 14 residues. Germline V gives CDR1 SGDLS, CDR2 YYNGEE. The CDR3 region is CASSSRGSTGELFF. In nucleotides, the CDR3 is TGTGCCAGCAGCTCCAGGGGGTCCACCGGGGAGCTGTTTTTT.

This clone has just a few counts. The chain employs TRBV5-5 and TRBJ1-1; 7 bases agree with TRBD1. The germline V gene has CDR1 SGHKS and CDR2 YYEKEE (reference sequence). CDR3 length: 16 residues. With 5 bases clipped from V and 1 base from J, the junction kept 11 bases outside the gene matches. CDR3 amino acids: CASRSGTALGNTEAFF. The CDR3 DNA sequence: TGTGCCAGCAGGAGTGGGACAGCTCTGGGGAACACTGAAGCTTTCTTT.

The chain couples TRBV6-2 or TRBV6-3 to TRBJ1-5; D possibly corresponds to TRBD1 (6 bases). From germline, CDR1 is MNHEY and CDR2 SVGEGT. Trimming shortened V by 4 bases and J by 3 bases, and 10 bases separated the two germline ends. The length of the CDR3 is 14 residues. The CDR3 coding sequence is TGTGCCAGCAGTTCACAGGGCTACAATCAGCCCCAGCATTTT. Its translation is CASSSQGYNQPQHF.

The gene calls are TRBV28 and TRBJ2-3, with 11 bases that match TRBD2. Germline V lookup: CDR1 MDHEN, CDR2 SYDVKM. Trimming cost V 0 bases and J 2 bases; bases outside gene matches: 7. CDR3 size: 18 residues. CDR3 DNA sequence: TGTGCCAGCAGTTTATGGGGGCCTAGCGGGGGGACCACAGATACGCAGTATTTT. Amino acid sequence: CASSLWGPSGGTTDTQYF. The full variable domain, in which reference TRBV28 and TRBJ2-3 provide the parts outside the CDR3, is DVKVTQSSRYLVKRTGEKVFLECVQDMDHENMFWYRQDPGLGLRLIYFSYDVKMKEKGDIPEGYSVSREKKERFSLILESASTNQTSMYLCASSLWGPSGGTTDTQYFGPGTRLTVL.

The V call is TRBV30, the J call TRBJ1-5; possibly TRBD1 for D (5 bases). V shed 2 bases and J shed 3 bases, with 14 bases lying between them. CDR1 and CDR2 from the germline V gene are GTSNPN and SVGIG (reference sequence). The CDR3 contains 15 residues. The DNA for the CDR3 is TGTGCCTGGAGTCACAAGACAGAACCCAATCAGCCCCAGCATTTT. Protein: CAWSHKTEPNQPQHF.

V usage is TRBV5-5 and J usage is TRBJ2-5; weak D call: TRBD1 (5 bases). The germline V gene has CDR1 SGHKS and CDR2 YYEKEE (reference sequence). The V gene lost 4 bases and the J gene lost 4 bases, with 20 bases spanning the gap. CDR3 length equals 16 residues. The CDR3: CASSKGSQGRGETQYF. The CDR3, as DNA: TGTGCCAGCAGCAAAGGATCCCAGGGAAGGGGAGAGACCCAGTACTTC.

The rearrangement uses TRBV28 and TRBJ2-7; 8 bases are a match to TRBD2. The ends lost 3 bases at V and 0 bases at J; junction bases unmatched: 4. Per the germline V gene, CDR1 is MDHEN and CDR2 is SYDVKM. This CDR3 spans 15 amino acids. This CDR3 is CASSFRGTSSYEQYF. The CDR3 coding sequence is TGTGCCAGCAGTTTTCGGGGGACTAGCTCCTACGAGCAGTACTTC.

The J gene is TRBJ1-2, the V gene TRBV11-2; D perhaps matches TRBD1 (6 bases). CDR1 SGHAT and CDR2 FQNNGV come from the germline V gene. V was pared by 1 base and J by 8 bases, with 14 bases between. This CDR3 spans 14 amino acids. CDR3 amino acids: CASSLAPDSLGYTF. CDR3 bases: TGTGCCAGCAGCTTAGCCCCGGACAGCCTGGGCTACACCTTC.

The rearrangement joins TRBV3-1 (or the pseudogene TRBV3-2) to TRBJ1-4; no firm D call. The V and J ends lost 4 bases and 6 bases respectively, with 12 bases between them. Germline V gene sequence: CDR1 LGHDT, CDR2 YNNKEL (reference sequence). The CDR3 extends over 14 amino acids. CDR3 DNA sequence: TGTGCCAGCAGCCCGCAGGAGGTCGATGAAAAACTGTTTTTT. Translation: CASSPQEVDEKLFF.

This clone showed up just a few times. This rearrangement joins TRBV10-1 to TRBJ1-3; unclear D gene. The CDR3 is 14 amino acids. CDR1 WNHNN and CDR2 SYGVQD come from the germline V gene (reference sequence). The germline V and J ends were trimmed by 0 bases and 0 bases, with 3 bases remaining between them. This chain's CDR3 is CASSESRSGNTIYF. CDR3 bases: TGCGCCAGCAGTGAGTCGCGCTCTGGAAACACCATATATTTT.

This clone has only one observation. The rearrangement joins TRBV30 to TRBJ1-6, with D possibly being TRBD1 (6 bases). Germline CDR1 and CDR2: GTSNPN and SVGIG (reference sequence). V lost 4 bases and J lost 10, with 14 bases in between. CDR3 length equals 13 residues. In DNA, the CDR3 is TGTGCCTGGACCCGGACAGTAAGCTCACCCCTCCACTTT. Amino acids: CAWTRTVSSPLHF.

This chain links TRBV25-1 with TRBJ2-5; TRBD2 matches 7 bases. The length of the CDR3 is 16 residues. CDR1 is MGHDK, CDR2 SYGVNS, per germline. V trimming: 5 bases; J trimming: 5 bases; junction bases outside the gene matches: 14. In DNA, the CDR3 is TGTGCCAGCAGTTCCGCCCGGACTAGTTTAACGGAGACCCAGTACTTC. Protein product: CASSSARTSLTETQYF.

The chain combines TRBV18 with TRBJ1-1; possible D gene TRBD1, 6 bases. This CDR3 is 15 amino acids long. Germline V gives CDR1 KGHSH, CDR2 LQKENI. Trimming cost V 4 bases and J 0 bases, with 12 bases left between them. The CDR3 DNA reads TGTGCCAGCTCACTGCAGGGGAATCTGAACACTGAAGCTTTCTTT. Translating it yields CASSLQGNLNTEAFF.

The chain combines TRBV10-3 with TRBJ1-5, with D maybe TRBD1 (6 bases). The V gene lost 3 bases and the J gene lost 6 bases, with 21 bases spanning the gap. The CDR3 covers 17 residues. Germline V gene lookup returns CDR1 ENHRY and CDR2 SYGVKD. DNA for the CDR3: TGTGCCATCAGTGAACTTTCCAGGGGTGTAGGTAGTCAGCCCCAGCATTTT. Amino acid sequence: CAISELSRGVGSQPQHF.

The chain is built from TRBV10-1 and TRBJ2-3; D is undetermined. V was shortened by 3 bases and J by 3 bases, with 4 bases between the two germline ends. This CDR3 spans 12 amino acids. Germline V gene data show CDR1 as WNHNN and CDR2 as SYGVQD (reference sequence). The CDR3 DNA sequence: TGCGCCAGCAGTGACCGGACAGATACGCAGTATTTT. Amino acids: CASSDRTDTQYF.

The gene calls are TRBV4-2 and TRBJ2-3; 9 bases are a match to TRBD2. Trimming at V came to 4 bases and at J to 0 bases, leaving 11 bases not matched to a gene. In germline, CDR1 is LGHNA, CDR2 YNFKEQ. CDR3 length: 18 amino acids. For the CDR3, the DNA is TGTGCCAGCAGCCCCCTACCCCGCGGGGGGGGGAGCACAGATACGCAGTATTTT. Protein: CASSPLPRGGGSTDTQYF.

The rearrangement links TRBV9 to TRBJ2-4; D might be TRBD1 (6 bases). The germline V gene encodes CDR1 SGDLS and CDR2 YYNGEE. The CDR3 is 16 amino acids. Deletions cut 0 bases from V and 5 bases from J, with 15 bases between. The CDR3 region is CASSVEGTPRENIQYF. The CDR3 nucleotides read TGTGCCAGCAGCGTAGAGGGGACACCCAGAGAAAACATTCAGTACTTC.

The chain carries TRBV19 and TRBJ1-5; D may be TRBD1 (6 bases). CDR3 length equals 15 residues. Germline CDR1 reads LNHDA; CDR2 reads SQIVND (reference sequence). Trimming pared 10 bases from V and 3 bases from J, leaving 19 bases between. The CDR3 reads CATRGGAGPNQPQHF. CDR3 DNA sequence: TGTGCCACCCGAGGGGGGGCTGGGCCCAATCAGCCCCAGCATTTT.